What follows is one TCR beta chain and its context. Its antigen is not known. Autoimmune disease history or systemic immunosuppression was exclusionary. Clones were read by immunoSEQ multiplex PCR, and TCRdb kept only the in-frame ones, dropping some. The sample holds 40,000 to 60,000 clones, 80% to 95% seen once. This sample was included in a study of OX40 agonist ivuxolimab in advanced cancers. About the research overall: A history of anti-PD-1, anti-PD-L1 or anti-CTLA-4 therapy was acceptable, and 30% to 45% had some. Study findings and constraints: The study found that CD8+ T cells averaged more expanded clones than CD4+.

Germline-derived CDR1 and CDR2 are MDHEN and SYDVKM. The CDR3 consists of 13 residues. J lost 5 bases, V lost 8 bases, and 3 bases had no gene match. This rearrangement joins TRBV28 to TRBJ1-5; TRBD1 matches 10 bases. Sequenced material: CD4+ or CD8+ T cells sorted from blood, taken in a trial of the OX40 agonist ivuxolimab. The TCR was taken from an adult with an advanced solid tumor such as melanoma, head and neck, liver or kidney cancer. The CDR3 DNA follows: TGTGCCAGCGGGGACAGGGGATATCAGCCCCAGCATTTT. The encoded protein is CASGDRGYQPQHF.